This entry lists 31 T cell receptor beta chains sequenced from one sample in a study of human T cells and chemical hapten exposure. The time point was: patch test 1, 2 weeks after DPC sensitization. Treatment in this sample: therapeutic diphenylcyclopropenone sensitization with weekly scalp DPC. TCRdb analysed the RACE reads with MiXCR anew, one entry per CDR3 protein. The profile shows tens of thousands of distinct CDR3 sequences, approximately 35% of them singletons. The sample consisted of whole blood, taken in connection with sensitization to the hapten diphenylcyclopropenone (DPC). The receptor set was obtained from a man aged 35 to 55 with alopecia areata. Some clones in this sample may be carry-over from other donors' samples.

The table lists this clonotype with a few counts. This sequence joins TRBV4-3 and TRBJ2-7, with D possibly TRBD2 on 6 matching bases. V was shortened by 1 base and J by 0 bases, with 10 bases between the two germline ends. The CDR3 runs to 15 residues. The germline gives CDR1 LGHNA, CDR2 YSLEER. The CDR3 region has the DNA TGCGCCAGCAGCCAAGGGCGGGGCAGCTCCTACGAGCAGTACTTC. Its translation is CASSQGRGSSYEQYF.

The genes are TRBV6-1 and TRBJ1-3; D is unresolved. CDR1 is MNHNS and CDR2 is SASEGT in the germline V gene. This CDR3 has 13 amino acids. V lost 0 bases and J lost 7, with 7 bases in between. CDR3 in amino acids: CASSEAGLNTIYF. In DNA, the CDR3 is TGTGCCAGCAGTGAAGCGGGCCTGAACACCATATATTTT.

This rearrangement joins TRBV5-1 to TRBJ2-5, with 8 positions matching TRBD1. V trimming: 7 bases; J trimming: 3 bases; junction bases outside the gene matches: 8. The CDR3 length is 14 residues. CDR1 is SGHRS and CDR2 is YFSETQ in the germline V gene. The DNA for the CDR3 is TGCGCCAGCGGGGAACAGGGGGTAAAAGAGACCCAGTACTTC. As protein: CASGEQGVKETQYF.

In DNA, the CDR3 is TGTGCCAGCAGCCAAGATCGGCTCTACGAGCAGTACTTC. This translates into CASSQDRLYEQYF. V gene TRBV3-1 combines with J gene TRBJ2-7; D remains ambiguous. CDR3 length equals 13 residues. CDR1 and CDR2 from the germline V gene are LGHDT and YNNKEL (reference sequence). V lost 0 bases to trimming and J lost 3 bases, with 6 bases between them.

The chain recombines TRBV28 with TRBJ1-3, with a weak D call TRBD1 (5 bases). V was trimmed by 8 bases and J by 0 bases, leaving 14 bases between them. CDR1 and CDR2 (germline): MDHEN, SYDVKM. This CDR3 contains 15 residues. The CDR3 here is CASYPSGTSGNTIYF. The CDR3, as DNA: TGTGCCAGCTACCCATCAGGGACCTCTGGAAACACCATATATTTT.

The chain combines TRBV20-1 with TRBJ2-7; D is unresolved. V shed 3 bases and J shed 0 bases, with 15 bases lying between them. This CDR3 is built from 15 residues. Germline CDR1 reads DFQATT; CDR2 reads SNEGSKA (reference sequence). CDR3 region: CSASAARVLSYEQYF. CDR3 coding DNA: TGCAGTGCTAGCGCCGCCCGGGTTCTCTCCTACGAGCAGTACTTC.

This clonotype has just a few counts. The V and J genes are TRBV18 and TRBJ2-2, with D tentatively TRBD2 (7 bases). Germline V gene sequence: CDR1 KGHSH, CDR2 LQKENI. The CDR3 runs to 15 residues. Trimming left V 8 bases short and J 3 bases short, with 16 bases between. The CDR3 reads CASRQAGVDTGELFF. DNA for the CDR3: TGTGCCAGCCGACAGGCGGGAGTGGACACCGGGGAGCTGTTTTTT.

This clonotype was detected once. The chain links TRBV6-5 to TRBJ2-1; D not certain. Germline V gene sequence: CDR1 MNHEY, CDR2 SVGAGI. CDR3 length: 15 residues. With 5 bases removed from V and 0 bases from J, the gap between germline ends came to 11 bases. CDR3 loop: CASSRSPSSYNEQFF. In nucleotides, the CDR3 is TGTGCCAGCAGTCGAAGCCCGAGCTCCTACAATGAGCAGTTCTTC.

This clonotype turned up a few times. The chain joins TRBV30 to TRBJ1-5; 7 nucleotides match TRBD1. The CDR3 is 13 amino acids. The trim removed 1 base at V and 7 bases at J, leaving 4 bases unmatched. The germline V gene encodes CDR1 GTSNPN and CDR2 SVGIG (reference sequence). In nucleotides, the CDR3 is TGTGCCTGGAGTGCTGGAGGGGGCCAGCCCCAGCATTTT. Translation gives CAWSAGGGQPQHF.

This clonotype occurred a few times. V usage is TRBV6-2 or TRBV6-3 and J usage is TRBJ2-1; TRBD2 agrees at 7 bases. V lost 5 bases, J lost 2 bases, and 3 bases stayed unmatched. The germline CDR1 and CDR2 sequences are MNHEY and SVGEGT. The CDR3 is 14 residues long. The CDR3 DNA sequence: TGTGCCAGCAGTGCGGCGGGGGCCTACAATGAGCAGTTCTTC. Translated: CASSAAGAYNEQFF.

V usage is TRBV18 and J usage is TRBJ2-5; 7 bases align to TRBD2. Germline assignment: CDR1 KGHSH and CDR2 LQKENI. CDR3 length: 17 residues. Losses at the gene ends were 3 bases for V and 2 bases for J; bases not matched to a gene: 12. The CDR3 DNA follows: TGTGCCAGCTCACCGGGAGGGAGGATTAGCGGACAAGAGACCCAGTACTTC. It codes for CASSPGGRISGQETQYF.

The table lists this clonotype with a few counts. The rearrangement joins TRBV7-9 to TRBJ1-5, with TRBD1 matching 11 bases. The V gene end was trimmed by 5 bases and the J gene end by 4 bases; junction bases not matched to a gene: 4. The CDR3 runs 15 residues. Germline loops: CDR1 SEHNR, CDR2 FQNEAQ (reference sequence). CDR3 nucleotide sequence: TGTGCCAGCAGCCTGGGACAGGGGGAAAATCAGCCCCAGCATTTT. It specifies CASSLGQGENQPQHF.

This clonotype was picked up a small number of times. The rearrangement joins TRBV28 to TRBJ2-7; tentative D call: TRBD2 (5 bases). With 11 bases removed from V and 0 bases from J, the gap between germline ends came to 14 bases. This CDR3 has 13 amino acids. Germline V gives CDR1 MDHEN, CDR2 SYDVKM. This chain's CDR3 is CAHSGSPSYEQYF. The DNA of the CDR3 is TGTGCCCACTCGGGGTCTCCCTCCTACGAGCAGTACTTC.

V is TRBV27 and J is TRBJ2-1; TRBD1 matches 12 bases. This CDR3 contains 15 residues. Per the germline V gene, CDR1 is MNHEY and CDR2 is SMNVEV (reference sequence). Germline trimming cut 5 bases from V and 15 bases from J; bases unmatched to any gene: 14. For the CDR3, the DNA is TGTGCCAGCAGTCCCAGCCAAATACCGGGACAGGGGGCGTTCTTC. It encodes CASSPSQIPGQGAFF.

This clonotype was observed at least ten times. V is TRBV29-1 and J is TRBJ2-2, with D unresolved. V was shortened by 7 bases and J by 2 bases, with 14 bases between the two germline ends. The CDR3 has 14 residues. Germline V gene data show CDR1 as SQVTM and CDR2 as ANQGSEA. The CDR3 nucleotides are TGCAGCGGGCTAGAAGATTCTAACACCGGGGAGCTGTTTTTT. This encodes CSGLEDSNTGELFF.

This clonotype was seen a handful of times. The gene calls are TRBV28 and TRBJ2-3; D not resolved. From germline, CDR1 is MDHEN and CDR2 SYDVKM. The CDR3 totals 13 residues. Trimming cost V 3 bases and J 7 bases, with 11 bases left between them. CDR3 loop: CASSLRLQNTQYF. DNA of the CDR3: TGTGCCAGCAGTTTGAGACTTCAAAATACGCAGTATTTT.

The CDR3 reads CASSQVNNEQFF. In DNA form, the CDR3 reads TGTGCCAGCAGCCAAGTCAACAATGAGCAGTTCTTC. V usage is TRBV3-1 and J usage is TRBJ2-1; D unresolved. Germline assignment: CDR1 LGHDT and CDR2 YNNKEL (reference sequence). Trimming took 1 base from V and 5 from J, leaving 3 bases between them. The CDR3 has 12 amino acids.

V gene TRBV20-1 combines with J gene TRBJ2-7; D is perhaps TRBD1 or TRBD2 (5 bases each). CDR1 and CDR2 (germline): DFQATT, SNEGSKA (reference sequence). CDR3 size: 14 residues. V was pared by 6 bases and J by 0 bases, with 15 bases between. The CDR3 DNA sequence: TGCAGTGCCGAGGGGCGTATGAGCTCCTACGAGCAGTACTTC. Protein sequence: CSAEGRMSSYEQYF.

This chain uses TRBV5-1 with TRBJ2-3; tentative D call: TRBD1 (5 bases). The V and J ends lost 7 bases and 1 base respectively, with 13 bases between them. Germline values: CDR1 SGHRS, CDR2 YFSETQ. CDR3 length equals 14 residues. The DNA of the CDR3 is TGCGCCAGCGAAAATGGGGCTGGCACAGATACGCAGTATTTT. Amino acids: CASENGAGTDTQYF. The full variable domain, in which reference TRBV5-1 and TRBJ2-3 provide the parts outside the CDR3, is KAGVTQTPRYLIKTRGQQVTLSCSPISGHRSVSWYQQTPGQGLQFLFEYFSETQRNKGNFPGRFSGRQFSNSRSEMNVSTLELGDSALYLCASENGAGTDTQYFGPGTRLTVL.

The CDR3 loop is CASSRAGGYNEQFF. As DNA, the CDR3 is TGTGCCAGCTCACGTGCGGGAGGGTACAATGAGCAGTTCTTC. The V and J genes are TRBV18 and TRBJ2-1, with 9 bases identical to TRBD2. The CDR3 sequence is 14 residues long. Germline V gene lookup returns CDR1 KGHSH and CDR2 LQKENI. The ends lost 4 bases at V and 4 bases at J; junction bases unmatched: 2.

The rearrangement uses TRBV10-3 and TRBJ2-1, with TRBD2 matching 8 bases. The J segment lost 7 bases and the V segment lost 2 bases, leaving 7 bases of the junction unmatched. From germline, CDR1 is ENHRY and CDR2 SYGVKD. The CDR3 has 15 residues. The CDR3 spells CAISEIAGPKNEQFF. The CDR3 DNA follows: TGTGCCATCAGTGAGATAGCGGGACCCAAGAATGAGCAGTTCTTC.

This clonotype was seen a few times. The chain recombines TRBV29-1 with TRBJ2-1; 9 positions agree with TRBD2. Trimming cost V 7 bases and J 1 base; bases outside gene matches: 5. The CDR3 extends over 14 amino acids. Germline V gene data show CDR1 as SQVTM and CDR2 as ANQGSEA. The CDR3 sequence is CSGLAGASYNEQFF. The CDR3 coding sequence is TGCAGCGGATTAGCGGGGGCATCCTACAATGAGCAGTTCTTC.

The V gene is TRBV20-1, the J gene TRBJ1-1; the D gene is possibly TRBD1 (6 bases). The CDR3 is 14 residues long. The V and J ends lost 2 bases and 0 bases respectively, with 10 bases between them. Germline loops: CDR1 DFQATT, CDR2 SNEGSKA (reference sequence). CDR3 loop: CSARRQELNTEAFF. In DNA form, the CDR3 reads TGCAGTGCTAGAAGACAGGAGCTGAACACTGAAGCTTTCTTT.

This clonotype was observed a handful of times. The chain carries TRBV5-6 and TRBJ2-1, with 7 bases identical to TRBD2. The CDR3 has 17 amino acids. V shed 2 bases and J 0 bases; nucleotides not matched to a gene: 8. Per germline, CDR1 SGHDT and CDR2 YYEEEE. CDR3 residues: CASSFWLAVSSYNEQFF. CDR3 nucleotides: TGTGCCAGCAGCTTTTGGCTAGCGGTGAGCTCCTACAATGAGCAGTTCTTC. The complete variable domain, with remaining parts taken from reference TRBV5-6 and TRBJ2-1, reads DAGVTQSPTHLIKTRGQQVTLRCSPKSGHDTVSWYQQALGQGPQFIFQYYEEEERQRGNFPDRFSGHQFPNYSSELNVNALLLGDSALYLCASSFWLAVSSYNEQFFGPGTRLTVL.

This clonotype was detected a few times. The chain joins TRBV4-1 to TRBJ2-6, with 8 bases fitting TRBD1. This CDR3 has 16 amino acids. Germline V CDR1 and CDR2: MGHRA, YSYEKL. V dropped 4 bases and J dropped 2; count of bases not matched to a gene: 4. As DNA, the CDR3 is TGCGCCAGCAGCCCGGACAGGGTGGCTGGGGCCAACGTCCTGACTTTC. Translating gives CASSPDRVAGANVLTF.

The rearrangement links TRBV20-1 to TRBJ2-3; D gene ambiguous. The CDR3 covers 11 residues. From germline, CDR1 is DFQATT and CDR2 SNEGSKA (reference sequence). CDR3 sequence reads: CTQKSTDTQYF. Written as DNA, the CDR3 is TGCACCCAAAAAAGCACAGATACGCAGTATTTT.

This clonotype was detected a few times. The rearrangement uses TRBV20-1 and TRBJ2-7, with unresolved D. Germline CDR1 is DFQATT and CDR2 is SNEGSKA (reference sequence). V was clipped by 4 bases and J by 1 base, with 11 bases between them. The CDR3 sequence is 13 residues long. The CDR3 spells CSATSSFSYEQYF. For the CDR3, the DNA is TGCAGTGCTACCAGTAGTTTTTCCTACGAGCAGTACTTC.

This rearrangement joins TRBV20-1 to TRBJ2-3; a possible D gene is TRBD2 (5 bases). CDR3 size: 11 residues. Germline V lookup: CDR1 DFQATT, CDR2 SNEGSKA (reference sequence). Trimming removed 4 bases from V and 3 bases from J, with 5 bases in between. The DNA for the CDR3 is TGCAGTGCTATAGCGACAGATACGCAGTATTTT. Translated, it gives CSAIATDTQYF.

The CDR3 coding sequence is TGCGCCAGCAGCCGAGGCGGGCGAGCGGACACTGAAGCTTTCTTT. It is translated as CASSRGGRADTEAFF. The chain links TRBV4-1 to TRBJ1-1; D ambiguous. V shed 4 bases and J shed 3 bases, with 15 bases lying between them. From germline, CDR1 is MGHRA and CDR2 YSYEKL. The CDR3 loop spans 15 amino acids.

This clonotype has only a few counts. The chain carries TRBV4-2 and TRBJ2-7, with D perhaps TRBD2 (5 bases). This CDR3 contains 17 residues. Trimming pared 1 base from V and 5 bases from J, leaving 21 bases between. CDR1 and CDR2 (germline): LGHNA, YNFKEQ. CDR3 nucleotide sequence: TGTGCCAGCAGCCAAGTGGGGAGTCTCGGAATCGGGAACGAGCAGTACTTC. Translation: CASSQVGSLGIGNEQYF.

The chain recombines TRBV3-1 with TRBJ1-1, with unresolved D. The V gene's germline CDR1 is LGHDT and CDR2 YNNKEL (reference sequence). CDR3 length: 12 amino acids. V was shortened by 1 base and J by 11 bases, with 11 bases between the two germline ends. CDR3 bases: TGTGCCAGCAGCCAAGTGGGTAGGGTGGCTTTCTTT. It specifies CASSQVGRVAFF.